The clone carrying this T cell receptor (beta chain) was recorded a few times. Its matching antigen is unknown. This sample stems from a study of T cells in Graves' hyperthyroidism and ophthalmopathy. The wider study: It was at initial diagnosis, before any treatment, that peripheral blood was collected.

This CDR3 region has 13 residues. With 5 bases clipped from V and 7 bases from J, the junction kept 4 bases outside the gene matches. Using RNA transcripts as the source, TCR beta CDR3 regions were amplified. HTBI primers were the set used in a first-round RT-PCR of the TCR CDR3. TCRdb itself ran the multiplex PCR reads through MiXCR, one entry per CDR3 protein. Of hundreds of thousands of distinct CDR3 sequences in the sample, 16% were seen once. Study observations and caveats: Within blood appeared most thyroid clonotypes that had expanded above 0.001. A 13 V-J model separated ophthalmopathy from stable hyperthyroidism.

It was uncontrolled infection, other autoimmune disease, pregnancy or lactation that excluded patients. Sequencing was performed on blood. The origin of this receptor is a woman in her late teens or twenties with Graves' hyperthyroidism. This sequence joins TRBV12-3 or TRBV12-4 and TRBJ1-2, with 10 bases identical to TRBD1. The CDR3 nucleotides read TGTGCCAGCAGTACCGGGACAGGGGCTGGCTACACCTTC. Amino acids: CASSTGTGAGYTF.